The rows below give T cell receptor beta chains drawn from one sample of a study of cytomegalovirus exposure and HLA in healthy donors. TCRdb's table, derived via immunoSEQ multiplex PCR, lists solely in-frame clones and lacks some. This repertoire shows about 170,000 clones, 80% found once; its top ten account for approximately 6.8%. What was sequenced was PBMCs. Source of these receptors: a man younger than 40 in good health and CMV-seropositive. The CDR3 runs from the conserved cysteine through the conserved F or W. D genes are given only for firm matches. The size of a clone is reported for some rows only, either as once, few or many, or as a class for expanded clones.

cdr3_aa	cdr3_nt	v_call	j_call	cdr3_length	clone_size	d_call
CASSSSSVGNTIYF	TGTGCCAGCAGCTCCTCCTCAGTTGGAAACACCATATATTTT	TRBV7-2	TRBJ1-3	14	NA	NA
CASSAQGGRYTGELFF	TGTGCCAGCAGCGCCCAGGGGGGACGATACACCGGGGAGCTGTTTTTT	TRBV9	TRBJ2-2	16	NA	NA
CASSERVSGNTIYF	TGTGCCAGCAGTGAACGGGTGTCTGGAAACACCATATATTTT	TRBV6-1	TRBJ1-3	14	NA	NA
CASSLASAAYGYTF	TGTGCCAGCAGTCTCGCGAGCGCAGCCTATGGCTACACCTTC	TRBV28	TRBJ1-2	14	few	NA
CASRRGQNTEAFF	TGCGCCAGCAGACGAGGACAGAACACTGAAGCTTTCTTT	TRBV10-1	TRBJ1-1	13	NA	NA
CASSLIAGPGNTIYF	TGTGCCAGCAGCTTAATCGCGGGACCTGGAAACACCATATATTTT	TRBV11-3	TRBJ1-3	15	NA	NA
CASSDGVATSGSNEQYF	TGCGCCAGCAGTGACGGGGTCGCGACTAGCGGGAGTAACGAGCAGTACTTC	TRBV10-1	TRBJ2-7	17	NA	TRBD2
CASSQGDRSSGANVLTF	TGCGCCAGCAGCCAAGGGGACAGGAGCTCTGGGGCCAACGTCCTGACTTTC	TRBV4-1	TRBJ2-6	17	NA	TRBD1
CASSWDRGYEQYF	TGTGCCAGCAGTTGGGACAGGGGCTACGAGCAGTACTTC	TRBV27	TRBJ2-7	13	once	TRBD1
CAWSAGQISSGANVLTF	TGTGCCTGGAGTGCGGGACAGATCAGCTCTGGGGCCAACGTCCTGACTTTC	TRBV30	TRBJ2-6	17	NA	TRBD1
CASSPTANTGELFF	TGTGCCAGCAGCCCGACAGCTAACACCGGGGAGCTGTTTTTT	TRBV7-7	TRBJ2-2	14	NA	NA
CASSGAGTGAYEQYF	TGTGCCAGCAGCGGAGCCGGGACAGGGGCCTACGAGCAGTACTTC	TRBV7-2	TRBJ2-7	15	NA	TRBD1
CASSDRLVQETQYF	TGTGCCAGCAGTGACAGACTAGTCCAAGAGACCCAGTACTTC	TRBV25-1	TRBJ2-5	14	NA	NA
CASSLILAGGRETQYF	TGTGCCAGCAGCCTTATTCTAGCGGGGGGGAGGGAGACCCAGTACTTC	TRBV11-3	TRBJ2-5	16	NA	TRBD2
CASSSASGRASEQYF	TGTGCCAGCAGTTCGGCTAGCGGGAGGGCTAGCGAGCAGTACTTC	TRBV6-6	TRBJ2-7	15	NA	TRBD2
CASSLRRGGRAAGEQFF	TGTGCCAGCAGCCTCAGAAGAGGGGGGAGGGCCGCAGGTGAGCAGTTCTTC	TRBV7-2	TRBJ2-1	17	NA	NA
CASSAGEATEAFF	TGTGCCAGCAGTGCGGGTGAGGCGACTGAAGCTTTCTTT	TRBV11-2	TRBJ1-1	13	NA	NA
CASSRNRDRGNEQYF	TGTGCCAGCAGCCGTAACCGGGACAGGGGAAACGAGCAGTACTTC	TRBV6-5	TRBJ2-7	15	NA	TRBD1
CATSRDSGGETQYF	TGTGCCACCAGCAGAGATTCCGGGGGAGAGACCCAGTACTTC	TRBV15	TRBJ2-5	14	NA	NA
CASSLRGGRNQPQHF	TGTGCCAGCAGTTTACGGGGGGGACGCAATCAGCCCCAGCATTTT	TRBV28	TRBJ1-5	15	NA	NA
CASSLDSSEGVAREQYF	TGCGCCAGCAGCTTGGATTCTAGTGAGGGAGTTGCCAGGGAGCAGTACTTC	TRBV5-1	TRBJ2-7	17	NA	NA
CASTTDRNYGYTF	TGTGCCAGTACCACCGACAGGAACTATGGCTACACCTTC	TRBV19	TRBJ1-2	13	NA	NA
CAIARDRGRGSTEAFF	TGTGCCATCGCCCGGGACAGGGGGCGCGGGAGCACTGAAGCTTTCTTT	TRBV10-3	TRBJ1-1	16	NA	TRBD1